The entry that follows covers one TCR beta chain sequence. The data were obtained in a study of CD8 T cells in Susac syndrome. Reverse transcription used about 0.45 to 1 ug RNA and random hexamers. TCRdb redid the calling of the immunoSEQ multiplex PCR reads with MiXCR, one entry per CDR3 protein. This sample has around 180,000 distinct CDR3 sequences; about 94% occur once, and the top ten carry approximately 0.088%. The CDR3 has 15 amino acids. CDR1 is MNHEY and CDR2 is SVGEGT in the germline V gene. Between the trimmed V and J ends, which lost 6 bases and 2 bases, there was a span of 16 bases. The receptor comes from a human donor with multiple sclerosis. The V call is TRBV6-2 or TRBV6-3, the J call TRBJ1-1; D uncertain. Sequencing input: CD4+ T cells from PBMCs. In DNA, the CDR3 is TGTGCCAGCAGCTCCAACCCGCTCATTAACACTGAAGCTTTCTTT. The encoded protein is CASSSNPLINTEAFF.